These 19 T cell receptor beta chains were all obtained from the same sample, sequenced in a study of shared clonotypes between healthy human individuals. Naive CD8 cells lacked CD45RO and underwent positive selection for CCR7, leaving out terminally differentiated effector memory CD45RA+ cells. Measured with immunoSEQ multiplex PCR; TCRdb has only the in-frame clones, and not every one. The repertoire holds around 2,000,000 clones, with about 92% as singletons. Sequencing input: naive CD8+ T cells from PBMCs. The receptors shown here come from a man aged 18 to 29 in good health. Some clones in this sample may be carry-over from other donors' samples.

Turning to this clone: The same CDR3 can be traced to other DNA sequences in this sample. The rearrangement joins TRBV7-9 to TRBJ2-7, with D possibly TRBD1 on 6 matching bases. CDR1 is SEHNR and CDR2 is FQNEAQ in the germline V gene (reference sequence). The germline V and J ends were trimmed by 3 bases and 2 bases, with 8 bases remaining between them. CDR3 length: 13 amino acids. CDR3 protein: CASSFRGTYEQYF. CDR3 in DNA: TGTGCCAGCAGCTTCAGGGGTACCTACGAGCAGTACTTC.

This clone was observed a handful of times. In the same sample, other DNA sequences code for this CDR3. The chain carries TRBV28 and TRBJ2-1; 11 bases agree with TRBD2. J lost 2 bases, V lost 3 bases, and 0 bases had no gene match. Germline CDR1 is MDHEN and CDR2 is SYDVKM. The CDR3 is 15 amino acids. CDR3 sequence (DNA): TGTGCCAGCAGTTTGGGACTAGCGGCCTACAATGAGCAGTTCTTC. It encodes CASSLGLAAYNEQFF.

The CDR3 protein is CASSLLRSEQYF. In DNA form, the CDR3 reads TGTGCCAGCAGCTTACTACGGAGCGAGCAGTACTTC. The chain joins TRBV7-9 to TRBJ2-7; D uncertain. The CDR3 spans 12 residues. Germline values: CDR1 SEHNR, CDR2 FQNEAQ (reference sequence). Trimming shortened V by 2 bases and J by 6 bases, and 8 bases separated the two germline ends.

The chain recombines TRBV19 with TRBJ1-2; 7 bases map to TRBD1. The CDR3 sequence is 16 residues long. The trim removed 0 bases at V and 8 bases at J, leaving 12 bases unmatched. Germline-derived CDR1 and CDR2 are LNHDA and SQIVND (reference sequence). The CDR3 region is CASSIDPGTEVGGYTF. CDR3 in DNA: TGTGCCAGTAGTATAGATCCCGGGACAGAGGTGGGAGGCTACACCTTC.

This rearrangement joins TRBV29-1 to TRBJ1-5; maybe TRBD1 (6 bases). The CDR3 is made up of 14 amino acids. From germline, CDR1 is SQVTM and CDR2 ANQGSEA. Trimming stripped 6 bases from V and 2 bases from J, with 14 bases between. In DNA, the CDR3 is TGCAGCGTACTGACCGAGGGGGGCAATCAGCCCCAGCATTTT. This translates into CSVLTEGGNQPQHF.

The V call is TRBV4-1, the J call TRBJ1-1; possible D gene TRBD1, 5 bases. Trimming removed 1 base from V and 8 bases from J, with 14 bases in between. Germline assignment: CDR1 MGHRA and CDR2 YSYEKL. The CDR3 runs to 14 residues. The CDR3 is CASSQGGRGVEAFF. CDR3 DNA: TGCGCCAGCAGCCAAGGCGGGAGGGGAGTAGAAGCTTTCTTT.

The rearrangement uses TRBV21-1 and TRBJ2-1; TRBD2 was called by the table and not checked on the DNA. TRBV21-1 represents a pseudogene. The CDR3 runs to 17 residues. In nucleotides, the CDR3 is TGTGCCAGCAGCCCCAGACTAGCAGGAGAAGAGTACAATGAGCAGTTCTTC. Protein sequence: CASSPRLAGEEYNEQFF.

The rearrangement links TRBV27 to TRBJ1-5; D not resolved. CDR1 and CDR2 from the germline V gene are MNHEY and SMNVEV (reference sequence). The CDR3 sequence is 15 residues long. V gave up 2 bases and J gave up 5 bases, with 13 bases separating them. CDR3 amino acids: CASSLRAVRHQPQHF. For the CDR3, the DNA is TGTGCCAGCAGTTTAAGGGCAGTCCGCCATCAGCCCCAGCATTTT.

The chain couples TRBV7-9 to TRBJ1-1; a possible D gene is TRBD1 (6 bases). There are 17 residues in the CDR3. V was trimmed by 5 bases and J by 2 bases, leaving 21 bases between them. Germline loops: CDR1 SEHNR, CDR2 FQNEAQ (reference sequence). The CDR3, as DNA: TGTGCCAGCAGCGGAGGGGGGCTGGAGATTTTTAACACTGAAGCTTTCTTT. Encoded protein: CASSGGGLEIFNTEAFF.

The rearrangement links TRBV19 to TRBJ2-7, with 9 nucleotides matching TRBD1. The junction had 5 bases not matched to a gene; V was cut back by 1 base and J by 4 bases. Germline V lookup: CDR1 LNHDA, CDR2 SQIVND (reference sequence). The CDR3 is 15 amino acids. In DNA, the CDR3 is TGTGCCAGTAGTATAGGCTTCGGACAGGGGTACGAGCAGTACTTC. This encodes CASSIGFGQGYEQYF.

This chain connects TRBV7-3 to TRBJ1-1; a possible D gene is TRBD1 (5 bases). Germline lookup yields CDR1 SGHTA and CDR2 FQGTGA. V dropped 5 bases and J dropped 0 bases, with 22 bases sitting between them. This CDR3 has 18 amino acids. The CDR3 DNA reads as TGTGCCAGCAGCCCTGTGGGAGGGGTCCCCGTTTTGAACACTGAAGCTTTCTTT. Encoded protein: CASSPVGGVPVLNTEAFF.

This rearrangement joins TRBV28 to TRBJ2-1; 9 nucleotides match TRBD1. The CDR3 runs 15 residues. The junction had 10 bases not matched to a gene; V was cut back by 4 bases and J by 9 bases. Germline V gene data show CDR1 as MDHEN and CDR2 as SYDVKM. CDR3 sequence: CASSSGTGNSGEQFF. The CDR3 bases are TGTGCCAGCAGTTCCGGGACAGGGAATTCAGGTGAGCAGTTCTTC.

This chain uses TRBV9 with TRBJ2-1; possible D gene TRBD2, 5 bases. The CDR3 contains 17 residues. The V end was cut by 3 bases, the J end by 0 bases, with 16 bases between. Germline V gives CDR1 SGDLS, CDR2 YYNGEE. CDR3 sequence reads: CASSAPTSGSSYNEQFF. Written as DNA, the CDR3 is TGTGCCAGCAGCGCACCAACCAGCGGAAGCTCCTACAATGAGCAGTTCTTC.

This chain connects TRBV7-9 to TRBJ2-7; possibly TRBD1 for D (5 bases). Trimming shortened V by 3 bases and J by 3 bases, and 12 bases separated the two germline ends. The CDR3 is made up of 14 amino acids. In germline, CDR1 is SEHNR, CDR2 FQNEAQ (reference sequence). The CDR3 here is CASSFSRTFYEQYF. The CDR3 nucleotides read TGTGCCAGCAGCTTTTCCAGGACATTCTACGAGCAGTACTTC.

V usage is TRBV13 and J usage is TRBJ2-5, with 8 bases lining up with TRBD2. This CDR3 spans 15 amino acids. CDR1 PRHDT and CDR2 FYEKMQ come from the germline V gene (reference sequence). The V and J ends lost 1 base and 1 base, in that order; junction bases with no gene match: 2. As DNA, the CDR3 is TGTGCCAGCAGCTTAGAGGGGACTAGCCAAGAGACCCAGTACTTC. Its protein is CASSLEGTSQETQYF.

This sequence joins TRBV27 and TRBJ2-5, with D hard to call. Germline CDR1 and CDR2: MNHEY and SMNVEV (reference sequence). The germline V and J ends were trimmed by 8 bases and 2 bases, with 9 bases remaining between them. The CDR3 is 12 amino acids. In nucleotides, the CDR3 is TGTGCCAGCTGCTCATTACAAGAGACCCAGTACTTC. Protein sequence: CASCSLQETQYF.

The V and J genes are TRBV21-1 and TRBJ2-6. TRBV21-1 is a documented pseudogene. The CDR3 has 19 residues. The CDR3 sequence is CASSKAVRPPHSGANVLTF. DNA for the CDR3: TGTGCCAGCAGCAAAGCCGTCAGACCACCCCACTCTGGGGCCAACGTCCTGACTTTC.

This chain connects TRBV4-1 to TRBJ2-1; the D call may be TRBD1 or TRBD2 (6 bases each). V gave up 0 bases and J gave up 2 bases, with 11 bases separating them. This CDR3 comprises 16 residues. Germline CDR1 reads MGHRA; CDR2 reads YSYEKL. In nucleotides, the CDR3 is TGCGCCAGCAGCCAAGAAGGGGGAGGACCCTACAATGAGCAGTTCTTC. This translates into CASSQEGGGPYNEQFF.

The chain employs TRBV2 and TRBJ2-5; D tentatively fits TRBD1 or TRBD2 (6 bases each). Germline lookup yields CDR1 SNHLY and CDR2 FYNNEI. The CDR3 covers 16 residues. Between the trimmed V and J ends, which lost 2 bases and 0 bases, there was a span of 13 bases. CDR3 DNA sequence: TGTGCCAGCAGTGAATCCCGGGGGCCTTACCAAGAGACCCAGTACTTC. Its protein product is CASSESRGPYQETQYF.